The next 20 T cell receptor beta chains were all read from a single sample in a study of CD8 T cells in Susac syndrome. RNA amounts of roughly 0.45 to 1 ug underwent reverse transcription with random hexamers. In TCRdb, the immunoSEQ multiplex PCR reads were re-called with MiXCR into one record per CDR3 protein. The sample lists about 210,000 distinct CDR3 sequences, approximately 95% occurring once. Sequenced material: CD4+ T cells from PBMCs. The source is a human donor with multiple sclerosis.

V usage is TRBV9 and J usage is TRBJ2-3, with D perhaps matching TRBD1 (6 bases). The CDR3 sequence is 14 residues long. The V and J ends lost 4 bases and 3 bases respectively, with 12 bases between them. Germline assignment: CDR1 SGDLS and CDR2 YYNGEE. The CDR3 nucleotides are TGTGCCAGCAGCAACAGGGTAGCGACAGATACGCAGTATTTT. Residues: CASSNRVATDTQYF.

Of note for this clonotype: A read error may account for a junction end that differs from germline. The chain is built from TRBV29-1 and TRBJ2-1; D unclear. This CDR3 has 15 amino acids. Germline CDR1 is SQVTM and CDR2 is ANQGSEA. CDR3 loop: CSVEIHVALYNGQFF. DNA for the CDR3: TGCAGCGTTGAGATCCACGTAGCCCTATACAATGGGCAGTTCTTC.

J is TRBJ1-2 and V is TRBV15; the D gene is possibly TRBD1 (5 bases). The CDR3 extends over 13 amino acids. Germline V gene sequence: CDR1 LNHNV, CDR2 YYDKDF (reference sequence). V lost 8 bases and J 5 bases, leaving 15 bases between the germline ends. CDR3 nucleotide sequence: TGTGCCACCTCGGGGGGTTCCCTTTATGGCTACACCTTC. It codes for CATSGGSLYGYTF.

This rearrangement joins TRBV20-1 to TRBJ2-4; D may be TRBD1 or TRBD2 (5 bases each). This CDR3 is 14 amino acids long. Per germline, CDR1 DFQATT and CDR2 SNEGSKA (reference sequence). V gave up 5 bases and J gave up 4 bases, with 15 bases separating them. CDR3 bases: TGCAGTGCTCCGACCGGGGACGGAAAAAACATTCAGTACTTC. Protein sequence: CSAPTGDGKNIQYF.

The V gene is TRBV27, the J gene TRBJ2-3; a weak D match, TRBD2 (6 bases). Germline V gives CDR1 MNHEY, CDR2 SMNVEV (reference sequence). The V end was cut by 2 bases, the J end by 3 bases, with 18 bases between. The CDR3 is 17 residues long. CDR3 sequence (DNA): TGTGCCAGCAGTTTAACCCTGGGGCTAGCGAATACAGATACGCAGTATTTT. Protein: CASSLTLGLANTDTQYF.

The chain recombines TRBV14 with TRBJ2-4; D is uncertain. Trimming took off 0 bases at V and 0 bases at J, with 3 bases between the two ends. The length of the CDR3 is 14 residues. CDR1 and CDR2 (germline): SGHDN, FVKESK. The CDR3 DNA is TGTGCCAGCAGCCAAGAGTTAGCCAAAAACATTCAGTACTTC. Protein sequence: CASSQELAKNIQYF.

V usage is TRBV20-1 and J usage is TRBJ2-7; 7 positions agree with TRBD2. The CDR3 has 14 residues. Germline V CDR1 and CDR2: DFQATT, SNEGSKA (reference sequence). V was clipped by 4 bases and J by 4 bases; unmatched bases: 10. The CDR3 bases are TGCAGTGCTAATACCGCGGGAGTGTTTTACGAGCAGTACTTC. This gives the protein CSANTAGVFYEQYF.

The rearrangement joins TRBV25-1 to TRBJ2-3, with 8 bases matching TRBD1. This CDR3 is 18 amino acids long. Germline V CDR1 and CDR2: MGHDK, SYGVNS. The junction had 12 bases not matched to a gene; V was cut back by 4 bases and J by 0 bases. The CDR3 nucleotides are TGTGCCAGCAGTGGGACCGGGACAGGCAGCACTAGCACAGATACGCAGTATTTT. Its translation is CASSGTGTGSTSTDTQYF.

This clonotype has only one observation. The chain combines TRBV29-1 with TRBJ2-3; D is ambiguous. The length of the CDR3 is 12 residues. Germline V gives CDR1 SQVTM, CDR2 ANQGSEA. Trimming removed 8 bases from V and 5 bases from J, with 14 bases in between. Here the CDR3 reads CSPLEMGDTQYF. CDR3 nucleotides: TGCAGCCCTCTTGAGATGGGAGATACGCAGTATTTT.

This chain joins TRBV5-1 and TRBJ2-3; no firm D call. Germline CDR1 reads SGHRS; CDR2 reads YFSETQ. V lost 0 bases, J lost 1 base, and 9 bases lay in between. This CDR3 comprises 15 residues. The CDR3 bases are TGCGCCAGCAGCTTGGTGGAGATCCGCACAGATACGCAGTATTTT. This sequence encodes CASSLVEIRTDTQYF.

The J gene is TRBJ1-2, the V gene TRBV5-6; tentative D call: TRBD1 (5 bases). CDR1 SGHDT and CDR2 YYEEEE come from the germline V gene. With 0 bases removed from V and 1 base from J, the gap between germline ends came to 16 bases. The CDR3 has 17 residues. The CDR3 DNA is TGTGCCAGCAGCTTGGAATCTACAGGCCTCGTTAACTATGGCTACACCTTC. Its translation: CASSLESTGLVNYGYTF.

The chain uses TRBV7-3 and TRBJ2-4, with D perhaps matching TRBD1 (5 bases). Germline V gene data show CDR1 as SGHTA and CDR2 as FQGTGA. CDR3 length equals 14 residues. The V gene lost 5 bases and the J gene lost 9 bases, with 17 bases spanning the gap. The CDR3 region is CASSPVGDQSIQYF. The CDR3 coding sequence is TGTGCCAGCAGCCCTGTAGGGGATCAGAGCATTCAGTACTTC.

The chain joins TRBV6-1 to TRBJ2-1; the D is unclear. Germline V lookup: CDR1 MNHNS, CDR2 SASEGT. With 0 bases removed from V and 12 bases from J, the gap between germline ends came to 12 bases. The CDR3 has 13 amino acids. CDR3 residues: CASSEALPGLQFF. The CDR3 coding sequence is TGTGCCAGCAGTGAAGCGCTTCCCGGGTTGCAGTTCTTC.

The chain links TRBV9 to TRBJ2-3; 13 positions agree with TRBD2. V lost 4 bases, J lost 4 bases, and 6 bases stayed unmatched. The CDR3 contains 16 residues. Looked up from germline, CDR1 is SGDLS and CDR2 is YYNGEE. The CDR3 loop reads CASSTGLAGASDTQYF. The DNA of the CDR3 is TGTGCCAGCAGCACAGGACTAGCGGGAGCTTCAGATACGCAGTATTTT.

This clonotype is a singleton in its sample. J is TRBJ2-7 and V is TRBV19; 9 positions match TRBD2. The CDR3 runs to 15 residues. V was pared by 4 bases and J by 3 bases, with 7 bases of the junction left unmatched. CDR1 is LNHDA, CDR2 SQIVND, per germline (reference sequence). CDR3 in amino acids: CASSTRGGAFYEQYF. The CDR3 DNA reads as TGTGCCAGTAGTACCCGCGGGGGGGCCTTCTACGAGCAGTACTTC.

The V and J genes are TRBV15 and TRBJ1-2; 7 bases align to TRBD1. The germline V gene encodes CDR1 LNHNV and CDR2 YYDKDF (reference sequence). This CDR3 spans 17 amino acids. Trimming took 3 bases from V and 1 from J; bases not matched to a gene: 11. The CDR3: CATSRSKAGGDNYGYTF. In DNA, the CDR3 is TGTGCCACCAGCAGGTCTAAGGCAGGGGGGGATAACTATGGCTACACCTTC.

A note on this clonotype: The junction differs from germline at one of its ends, possibly a read error. The gene calls are TRBV6-1 and TRBJ2-4; TRBD2 aligns across 12 bases. In germline, CDR1 is MNHNS, CDR2 SASEGT. The CDR3 has 12 residues. CDR3 bases: TGTGCCAGCAGTCCAACTAGCGGGGGGCGAAACTTC. Translation: CASSPTSGGRNF.

This clonotype appeared a single time. The J gene is TRBJ1-2, the V gene TRBV29-1; TRBD1 aligns across 7 bases. The CDR3 is made up of 14 amino acids. Looked up from germline, CDR1 is SQVTM and CDR2 is ANQGSEA. With 4 bases clipped from V and 0 bases from J, the junction kept 5 bases outside the gene matches. This CDR3 is CSVGGGGSNYGYTF. The CDR3 region has the DNA TGCAGCGTTGGGGGAGGGGGCTCTAACTATGGCTACACCTTC.

The CDR3, as DNA: TGTGCCAGCAGTTTCTCCGGCGGGGGATACTACGAGCAGTACTTC. Amino acid sequence: CASSFSGGGYYEQYF. The rearrangement uses TRBV12-3 or TRBV12-4 and TRBJ2-7; TRBD2 matches 7 bases. Unmatched junction bases numbered 8, after V lost 3 bases and J lost 3 bases. The CDR3 sequence is 15 residues long.

This chain links TRBV20-1 with TRBJ2-2; the match to TRBD1 covers 7 bases. The CDR3 runs 14 residues. The V gene's germline CDR1 is DFQATT and CDR2 SNEGSKA (reference sequence). Trimming at V came to 6 bases and at J to 4 bases, leaving 8 bases not matched to a gene. DNA of the CDR3: TGCAGTGCCATCAGCTCAGGGGGCACCGGGGAGCTGTTTTTT. It translates to CSAISSGGTGELFF.